This is a list of T cell receptor beta chains from one sample in a study of T-cell memory formation after mild COVID-19. One entry per CDR3 protein, called by TCRdb with MiXCR from the 5' RACE reads. The repertoire holds some 190,000 distinct CDR3 sequences, more than 15% seen once, with roughly 1.9% in the top ten. The sample was PBMCs or a T cell subset sorted from them (not recorded which). The receptors come from an adult woman who had mild COVID-19 (a few samples of this study predate the infection). Cell type and time point are not known. Each CDR3 is given with its conserved first and last residue. D genes are given only for firm matches. Expanded clones are given a class, and other clones once, few, many or no size at all.

length,V,D,size,J,CDR3,DNA
13,TRBV5-6,NA,NA,TRBJ1-2,CASSSLANYGYTF,TGTGCCAGCAGCTCACTAGCTAACTATGGCTACACCTTC
16,TRBV7-9,TRBD2,NA,TRBJ2-1,CASSQLAGGPVDEQFF,TGTGCCAGCAGCCAACTAGCGGGAGGGCCCGTGGATGAGCAGTTCTTC
14,TRBV6-5,NA,few,TRBJ2-7,CASSYSGGSYEQYF,TGTGCCAGCAGTTACTCGGGGGGTTCCTACGAGCAGTACTTC
16,TRBV12-3/TRBV12-4,TRBD2,few,TRBJ2-1,CASSIPRTSGHNEQFF,TGTGCCAGCAGTATACCTCGGACTAGCGGGCACAATGAGCAGTTCTTC
14,TRBV12-3/TRBV12-4,NA,few,TRBJ1-4,CASRDRYNREKLFF,TGTGCCAGCAGGGACCGCTACAACAGGGAAAAACTGTTTTTT
14,TRBV18,NA,NA,TRBJ2-7,CASSPGTPNYEQYF,TGTGCCAGCTCACCGGGGACCCCAAACTACGAGCAGTACTTC
13,TRBV12-3/TRBV12-4,NA,many,TRBJ2-7,CASRLAGAGEQYF,TGTGCCAGCCGCCTCGCGGGGGCAGGCGAGCAGTACTTC
15,TRBV24-1,NA,NA,TRBJ1-4,CATADSPPGSEKLFF,TGTGCCACCGCTGACAGTCCTCCTGGGAGTGAAAAACTGTTTTTT
13,TRBV3-1,NA,NA,TRBJ1-1,CASSQPPGGRAFF,TGTGCCAGCAGCCAGCCCCCTGGGGGGAGGGCTTTCTTT
16,TRBV15,NA,NA,TRBJ2-1,CATSRVNRGPYNEQFF,TGTGCCACCAGCAGAGTTAATAGGGGTCCCTACAATGAGCAGTTCTTC
16,TRBV11-1,TRBD2,few,TRBJ2-1,CASSLAGTSGSGEQFF,TGTGCCAGCAGCTTAGCGGGGACTAGCGGGAGCGGTGAGCAGTTCTTC
17,TRBV12-3/TRBV12-4,TRBD2,NA,TRBJ2-1,CASSSHLGTSGSYEQFF,TGTGCCAGCAGTTCTCATCTCGGGACTAGCGGGAGCTATGAGCAGTTCTTC
16,TRBV7-9,TRBD2,few,TRBJ2-3,CASSPYKGLASDTQYF,TGTGCCAGCAGCCCATACAAAGGACTAGCATCGGATACGCAGTATTTT
13,TRBV7-3,NA,NA,TRBJ1-3,CASSLTSGNTIYF,TGTGCCAGCAGCTTGACCTCTGGAAACACCATATATTTT
14,TRBV7-8,TRBD2,NA,TRBJ2-3,CASSLARTSGWQYF,TGTGCCAGCAGCTTAGCCCGTACTAGCGGTTGGCAGTATTTT
12,TRBV12-3/TRBV12-4,NA,NA,TRBJ2-7,CASSHTAREQYF,TGTGCCAGCTCGCACACCGCTCGGGAGCAGTACTTC
12,TRBV18,NA,once,TRBJ1-1,CASSPPNTEAFF,TGTGCCAGCTCCCCCCCGAACACTGAAGCTTTCTTT
14,TRBV15,NA,NA,TRBJ2-7,CATSTWTSGGEQYF,TGTGCCACCAGCACCTGGACATCCGGGGGCGAGCAGTACTTC